A selection of T cell receptor beta chains follows, all from one sample in a study of T cell changes during pregnancy in multiple sclerosis. The method was immunoSEQ multiplex PCR; TCRdb's version includes in-frame clones alone and lacks a portion of them. The top ten clones hold roughly 1.7% of a sample with more than 80,000 clones, roughly 90% of them seen once. The starting material was peripheral blood, obtained after pregnancy. Receptors originate from a female donor with multiple sclerosis, enrolled in a pregnancy study. Each CDR3 is given with its conserved first and last residue. D genes are given only for firm matches. Only some rows state a clone size, as once, few, many or a class for expanded clones.

CDR3aa: CASSESDYEQFF; CDR3nt: TGTGCCAGCAGTGAATCCGACTATGAGCAGTTCTTC; abundance: once; v_gene: TRBV2; j_gene: TRBJ2-1; d_gene: -
CDR3aa: CASSSGTGSYEQYF; CDR3nt: TGTGCCAGCAGTTCCGGGACAGGGTCCTACGAGCAGTACTTC; abundance: -; v_gene: TRBV6-5; j_gene: TRBJ2-7; d_gene: TRBD1
CDR3aa: CASRVGLAGVDEQFF; CDR3nt: TGTGCCAGCAGGGTCGGACTAGCGGGAGTCGATGAGCAGTTCTTC; abundance: -; v_gene: TRBV2; j_gene: TRBJ2-1; d_gene: TRBD2
CDR3aa: CASSLVQGLNYGYTF; CDR3nt: TGTGCCAGCAGCTTGGTGCAGGGACTTAACTATGGCTACACCTTC; abundance: -; v_gene: TRBV5-5; j_gene: TRBJ1-2; d_gene: -
CDR3aa: CASSLQTGLNEKLFF; CDR3nt: TGTGCCAGTAGTCTGCAGACAGGACTTAATGAAAAACTGTTTTTT; abundance: few; v_gene: TRBV19; j_gene: TRBJ1-4; d_gene: -
CDR3aa: CASRQGGRGSNQPQHF; CDR3nt: TGTGCCAGCAGACAGGGGGGAAGGGGGAGCAATCAGCCCCAGCATTTT; abundance: -; v_gene: TRBV2; j_gene: TRBJ1-5; d_gene: TRBD1
CDR3aa: CAWKAHTEAFF; CDR3nt: TGTGCCTGGAAAGCCCACACTGAAGCTTTCTTT; abundance: -; v_gene: TRBV30; j_gene: TRBJ1-1; d_gene: -
CDR3aa: CASSLLGQASGNTIYF; CDR3nt: TGTGCCAGCAGCTTGTTGGGACAGGCCTCTGGAAACACCATATATTTT; abundance: -; v_gene: TRBV5-6; j_gene: TRBJ1-3; d_gene: TRBD1
CDR3aa: CATSRDRGTNEKLFF; CDR3nt: TGTGCCACCAGCAGAGATAGGGGAACTAATGAAAAACTGTTTTTT; abundance: once; v_gene: TRBV15; j_gene: TRBJ1-4; d_gene: -
CDR3aa: CASSRGGTGDYEQYF; CDR3nt: TGTGCCAGCAGCCGGGGGGGGACGGGCGACTACGAGCAGTACTTC; abundance: -; v_gene: TRBV5-4; j_gene: TRBJ2-7; d_gene: TRBD2
CDR3aa: CASSQDWTGIANYGYTF; CDR3nt: TGTGCCAGCAGCCAAGATTGGACAGGGATAGCTAACTATGGCTACACCTTC; abundance: -; v_gene: TRBV4-2; j_gene: TRBJ1-2; d_gene: TRBD1
CDR3aa: CASSVGTSEGNEQFF; CDR3nt: TGTGCCAGCAGCGTCGGGACTAGCGAGGGCAATGAGCAGTTCTTC; abundance: -; v_gene: TRBV9; j_gene: TRBJ2-1; d_gene: TRBD2
CDR3aa: CSVGGGLAGDEQYF; CDR3nt: TGCAGCGTTGGAGGGGGACTAGCGGGAGACGAGCAGTACTTC; abundance: -; v_gene: TRBV29-1; j_gene: TRBJ2-7; d_gene: TRBD2
CDR3aa: CASSSRVSYEQYF; CDR3nt: TGTGCCAGCAGCTCCCGGGTTTCCTACGAGCAGTACTTC; abundance: -; v_gene: TRBV7-3; j_gene: TRBJ2-7; d_gene: -
CDR3aa: CASSTDRVYNQPQHF; CDR3nt: TGTGCCAGTAGTACCGACAGGGTGTATAATCAGCCCCAGCATTTT; abundance: -; v_gene: TRBV19; j_gene: TRBJ1-5; d_gene: TRBD1
CDR3aa: CSVEDNTDTQYF; CDR3nt: TGCAGCGTTGAAGACAACACAGATACGCAGTATTTT; abundance: -; v_gene: TRBV29-1; j_gene: TRBJ2-3; d_gene: -
CDR3aa: CASSPPGEATEAFF; CDR3nt: TGTGCCAGCAGCCCCCCGGGGGAAGCCACTGAAGCTTTCTTT; abundance: -; v_gene: TRBV7-9; j_gene: TRBJ1-1; d_gene: -
CDR3aa: CASSLDRSYNEQFF; CDR3nt: TGTGCCAGCAGCTTAGATCGGAGCTACAATGAGCAGTTCTTC; abundance: -; v_gene: TRBV11-3; j_gene: TRBJ2-1; d_gene: -
CDR3aa: CASSSGMYEKLFF; CDR3nt: TGTGCCAGCAGCTCCGGGATGTATGAAAAACTGTTTTTT; abundance: few; v_gene: TRBV7-9; j_gene: TRBJ1-4; d_gene: -
CDR3aa: CASSGNTDSNQPQHF; CDR3nt: TGTGCCAGCAGTGGGAATACAGATAGCAATCAGCCCCAGCATTTT; abundance: once; v_gene: TRBV2; j_gene: TRBJ1-5; d_gene: -
CDR3aa: CASSPLAAPMGSGANVLTF; CDR3nt: TGCGCCAGCAGTCCACTAGCGGCCCCGATGGGGTCTGGGGCCAACGTCCTGACTTTC; abundance: -; v_gene: TRBV5-1; j_gene: TRBJ2-6; d_gene: TRBD2
CDR3aa: CASRSGSLTDTQYF; CDR3nt: TGCGCCAGCAGGTCAGGTTCCCTCACAGATACGCAGTATTTT; abundance: -; v_gene: TRBV4-1; j_gene: TRBJ2-3; d_gene: -
CDR3aa: CASHDRFAYSNQPQHF; CDR3nt: TGTGCCAGTCACGACAGGTTCGCTTATAGCAATCAGCCCCAGCATTTT; abundance: once; v_gene: TRBV19; j_gene: TRBJ1-5; d_gene: -
CDR3aa: CASSEIAGISNQPQHF; CDR3nt: TGTGCCAGCTCGGAAATAGCGGGGATTAGCAATCAGCCCCAGCATTTT; abundance: -; v_gene: TRBV28; j_gene: TRBJ1-5; d_gene: -
CDR3aa: CASSFMGQEYNEQFF; CDR3nt: TGTGCCAGCAGCTTTATGGGACAGGAGTACAATGAGCAGTTCTTC; abundance: -; v_gene: TRBV5-4; j_gene: TRBJ2-1; d_gene: TRBD1
CDR3aa: CASRRGPANTGELFF; CDR3nt: TGTGCCAGTAGAAGGGGGCCAGCGAACACCGGGGAGCTGTTTTTT; abundance: -; v_gene: TRBV19; j_gene: TRBJ2-2; d_gene: TRBD1
CDR3aa: CASSLDGTGEYEQYF; CDR3nt: TGCGCCAGCAGCTTGGACGGGACAGGGGAATACGAGCAGTACTTC; abundance: -; v_gene: TRBV5-1; j_gene: TRBJ2-7; d_gene: TRBD1
CDR3aa: CASSLGGGAGTDTQYF; CDR3nt: TGCGCCAGCTCCTTGGGAGGGGGGGCTGGCACAGATACGCAGTATTTT; abundance: -; v_gene: TRBV5-1; j_gene: TRBJ2-3; d_gene: -
CDR3aa: CASSLAAGRGTGELFF; CDR3nt: TGCGCCAGCAGCTTGGCCGCGGGGCGGGGCACCGGGGAGCTGTTTTTT; abundance: -; v_gene: TRBV5-1; j_gene: TRBJ2-2; d_gene: -
CDR3aa: CASSWRGTEAFF; CDR3nt: TGTGCCAGTAGTTGGAGGGGCACTGAAGCTTTCTTT; abundance: -; v_gene: TRBV19; j_gene: TRBJ1-1; d_gene: -
CDR3aa: CASSEGGPGYGYTF; CDR3nt: TGTGCCAGCAGTGAAGGAGGGCCCGGCTATGGCTACACCTTC; abundance: -; v_gene: TRBV2; j_gene: TRBJ1-2; d_gene: -
CDR3aa: CASRGQGAIRNTIYF; CDR3nt: TGTGCCAGCAGGGGACAGGGGGCTATTAGAAACACCATATATTTT; abundance: -; v_gene: TRBV2; j_gene: TRBJ1-3; d_gene: TRBD1
CDR3aa: CASSLETNSPLHF; CDR3nt: TGTGCCAGCAGCTTGGAGACGAATTCACCCCTCCACTTT; abundance: few; v_gene: TRBV7-3; j_gene: TRBJ1-6; d_gene: -
CDR3aa: CASSLTGGGGNEQYF; CDR3nt: TGCGCCAGCAGCTTGACGGGCGGGGGGGGAAACGAGCAGTACTTC; abundance: -; v_gene: TRBV5-1; j_gene: TRBJ2-7; d_gene: TRBD2
CDR3aa: CAWRIPGVETQYF; CDR3nt: TGTGCCTGGAGAATCCCGGGAGTCGAGACCCAGTACTTC; abundance: once; v_gene: TRBV30; j_gene: TRBJ2-5; d_gene: -
CDR3aa: CAWRHYTEAFF; CDR3nt: TGTGCCTGGCGTCACTACACTGAAGCTTTCTTT; abundance: few; v_gene: TRBV30; j_gene: TRBJ1-1; d_gene: -
CDR3aa: CASRSRQSEAFF; CDR3nt: TGTGCCAGCAGATCTAGACAGAGTGAAGCTTTCTTT; abundance: few; v_gene: TRBV6-5; j_gene: TRBJ1-1; d_gene: -
CDR3aa: CAIGQRGATDTQYF; CDR3nt: TGTGCCATCGGTCAGCGGGGAGCCACAGATACGCAGTATTTT; abundance: -; v_gene: TRBV10-3; j_gene: TRBJ2-3; d_gene: TRBD2
CDR3aa: CASSLGNRATGNTIYF; CDR3nt: TGTGCCAGCAGCCTAGGTAACAGGGCAACTGGAAACACCATATATTTT; abundance: -; v_gene: TRBV9; j_gene: TRBJ1-3; d_gene: -
CDR3aa: CASRDGQGINEQYF; CDR3nt: TGTGCCAGCAGAGACGGACAGGGGATAAACGAGCAGTACTTC; abundance: -; v_gene: TRBV27; j_gene: TRBJ2-7; d_gene: TRBD1
CDR3aa: CASQQTGSLKQPQHF; CDR3nt: TGTGCCAGCCAACAGACAGGGAGTCTGAAACAGCCCCAGCATTTT; abundance: -; v_gene: TRBV2; j_gene: TRBJ1-5; d_gene: TRBD1
CDR3aa: CAWSVGEGGSYEQYF; CDR3nt: TGTGCCTGGAGTGTAGGGGAGGGGGGGTCCTACGAGCAGTACTTC; abundance: -; v_gene: TRBV30; j_gene: TRBJ2-7; d_gene: -
CDR3aa: CASSPGTSGNQETQYF; CDR3nt: TGTGCCAGCAGCCCCGGGACTAGCGGGAATCAAGAGACCCAGTACTTC; abundance: -; v_gene: TRBV11-3; j_gene: TRBJ2-5; d_gene: TRBD2
CDR3aa: CASSLKTGGPHEQYF; CDR3nt: TGTGCCAGCTCACTGAAGACAGGGGGTCCACACGAGCAGTACTTC; abundance: -; v_gene: TRBV18; j_gene: TRBJ2-7; d_gene: TRBD1
CDR3aa: CASTEAPHRAKQYF; CDR3nt: TGTGCCAGCACCGAAGCCCCCCACAGGGCCAAGCAGTACTTC; abundance: once; v_gene: TRBV2; j_gene: TRBJ2-7; d_gene: -
CDR3aa: CASSLGAGEDTF; CDR3nt: TGTGCCAGCAGCTTGGGTGCCGGGGAGGACACCTTC; abundance: -; v_gene: TRBV5-6; j_gene: TRBJ1-2; d_gene: -
CDR3aa: CAWRAHEPGSNRNGYTF; CDR3nt: TGTGCCTGGAGGGCCCACGAACCCGGGTCAAACCGAAATGGCTACACCTTC; abundance: once; v_gene: TRBV30; j_gene: TRBJ1-2; d_gene: -
CDR3aa: CASSVRGEPHEQYF; CDR3nt: TGCGCCAGCAGCGTCCGGGGTGAGCCCCACGAGCAGTACTTC; abundance: once; v_gene: TRBV5-1; j_gene: TRBJ2-7; d_gene: -
CDR3aa: CASSTPTSGSAGANVLTF; CDR3nt: TGTGCCAGCAGCACCCCGACTAGCGGGAGTGCTGGGGCCAACGTCCTGACTTTC; abundance: -; v_gene: TRBV5-6; j_gene: TRBJ2-6; d_gene: TRBD2
CDR3aa: CASSQDTTIYEQYF; CDR3nt: TGTGCCAGTAGTCAGGACACCACGATCTACGAGCAGTACTTC; abundance: -; v_gene: TRBV19; j_gene: TRBJ2-7; d_gene: -
CDR3aa: CASSPGTSYEQYF; CDR3nt: TGTGCCAGCAGCCCGGGGACTTCCTACGAGCAGTACTTC; abundance: -; v_gene: TRBV11-2; j_gene: TRBJ2-7; d_gene: -
CDR3aa: CASTGGRISYEQYF; CDR3nt: TGTGCCAGCACCGGGGGGCGGATATCCTACGAGCAGTACTTC; abundance: -; v_gene: TRBV6-1; j_gene: TRBJ2-7; d_gene: -
CDR3aa: CASSLILLNTEAFF; CDR3nt: TGTGCCAGCAGCTTAATCCTCCTGAACACTGAAGCTTTCTTT; abundance: -; v_gene: TRBV7-9; j_gene: TRBJ1-1; d_gene: -
CDR3aa: CASSYSLGRGAGELFF; CDR3nt: TGTGCCAGCAGTTATAGTCTGGGCAGGGGGGCCGGGGAGCTGTTTTTT; abundance: once; v_gene: TRBV6-6; j_gene: TRBJ2-2; d_gene: -